This is a list of T cell receptor beta chains from one sample in a study of control samples from healthy donors and cancer patients. TCRdb's copy holds only in-frame clones and misses some; the assay was immunoSEQ multiplex PCR. The sample comprises 90,000 to 150,000 clones, about nine tenths of which are singletons, and approximately 3.2% rests with the top ten. Sequenced sample: blood. The receptors derive from a man aged 40-50 years in good health. The CDR3 runs from the conserved cysteine through the conserved F or W. Each record gives: clone size, D gene, J gene, V gene, CDR3 DNA, CDR3 protein. The D gene is left open where the match is weak. Clone size is given for some rows only: seen once, a few or many times, or a class if the clone is expanded.

few	-	TRBJ2-1	TRBV19	TGTGCCAGTAGTATAGAGGGGGTAACCTACAATGAGCAGTTCTTC	CASSIEGVTYNEQFF
-	-	TRBJ1-4	TRBV19	TGTGCCAGTAGTGAGACGGGACTTAATGAAAAACTGTTTTTT	CASSETGLNEKLFF
-	-	TRBJ1-5	TRBV7-8	TGTGCCAGCAGCTTATTCAGGGAAAACAATCAGCCCCAGCATTTT	CASSLFRENNQPQHF
-	-	TRBJ1-3	TRBV14	TGTGCCAGCAGCCGGACGGGTTACTCTGGAAACACCATATATTTT	CASSRTGYSGNTIYF
-	-	TRBJ2-3	TRBV29-1	TGCAGCGTTGGCAGGGTTAAAGATACGCAGTATTTT	CSVGRVKDTQYF
-	TRBD1	TRBJ1-1	TRBV6-5	TGTGCCAGCGGGGACAGGGGCTGGAACACTGAAGCTTTCTTT	CASGDRGWNTEAFF
-	-	TRBJ2-2	TRBV7-6	TGTGCCAGCAGCTTAACTGAATACTCCCGGGAGCTGTTTTTT	CASSLTEYSRELFF
-	-	TRBJ2-5	TRBV30	TGTGCCTGGAGTAAAAAAGGACAAGAGACCCAGTACTTC	CAWSKKGQETQYF
few	-	TRBJ1-1	TRBV5-1	TGCGCCAGCAGCTTGAACAGCAGGATGAACACTGAAGCTTTCTTT	CASSLNSRMNTEAFF
-	-	TRBJ1-6	TRBV7-8	TGTGCCAGCAGCTTAGCCCCAACCCAGAACTCACCCCTCCACTTT	CASSLAPTQNSPLHF
-	TRBD1	TRBJ1-6	TRBV5-1	TGCGCCAGCAGCTTACAGGGGTCCAATTCACCCCTCCACTTT	CASSLQGSNSPLHF
-	-	TRBJ1-5	TRBV6-5	TGTGCCAGCGCCCTGGGAGGTTGGCAGCCCCAGCATTTT	CASALGGWQPQHF
-	TRBD1	TRBJ2-7	TRBV7-8	TGTGCCAGCAGCCTAGAAGGACAGGGCGTGGTCGAGCAGTACTTC	CASSLEGQGVVEQYF
few	-	TRBJ1-4	TRBV9	TGTGCCAGCAGCGTAGGTCGGGACGGAGGGCTTAATGAAAAACTGTTTTTT	CASSVGRDGGLNEKLFF
-	TRBD2	TRBJ2-1	TRBV9	TGTGCCAGCAGCGTACGGGGGGCCTACAATGAGCAGTTCTTC	CASSVRGAYNEQFF
-	-	TRBJ2-2	TRBV18	TGTGCCAGCTCACCACTCTCCACCGGGGAGCTGTTTTTT	CASSPLSTGELFF
-	TRBD2	TRBJ2-3	TRBV13	TGTGCCAGCAGCCTAGCGGGACTAGCGGCCGTAAGCACAGATACGCAGTATTTT	CASSLAGLAAVSTDTQYF